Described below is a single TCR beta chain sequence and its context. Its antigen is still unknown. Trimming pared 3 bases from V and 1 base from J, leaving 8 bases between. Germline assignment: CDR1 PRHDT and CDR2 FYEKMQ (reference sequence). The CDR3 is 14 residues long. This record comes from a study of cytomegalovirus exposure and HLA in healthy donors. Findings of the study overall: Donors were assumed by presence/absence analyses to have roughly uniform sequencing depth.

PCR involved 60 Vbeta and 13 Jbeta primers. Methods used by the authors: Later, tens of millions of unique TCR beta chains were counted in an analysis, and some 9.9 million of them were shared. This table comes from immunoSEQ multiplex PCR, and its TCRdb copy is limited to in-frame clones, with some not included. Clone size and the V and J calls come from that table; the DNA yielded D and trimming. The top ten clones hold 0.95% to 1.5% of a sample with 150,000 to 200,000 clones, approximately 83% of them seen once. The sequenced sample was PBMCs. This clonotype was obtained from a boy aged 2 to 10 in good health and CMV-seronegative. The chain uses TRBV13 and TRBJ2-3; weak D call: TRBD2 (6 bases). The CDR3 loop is CASSLGGRTDTQYF. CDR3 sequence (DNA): TGTGCCAGCAGCTTGGGGGGACGCACAGATACGCAGTATTTT.